This T cell receptor (beta chain) was captured by sequencing in a study of T cells in Graves' hyperthyroidism and ophthalmopathy. Amplification of TCR beta CDR3 regions was performed using RNA transcripts as template. First-round RT-PCR targeting the TCR CDR3 was performed with the HTBI primer set. TCRdb re-analysed the multiplex PCR reads in MiXCR, keeping a single row per CDR3 protein. The top ten clones hold approximately 3.8% of a sample with around 620,000 distinct CDR3 sequences, around 15% of them seen once. The germline V gene encodes CDR1 SGHRS and CDR2 YFSETQ. The CDR3 consists of 16 residues. The junction had 3 bases not matched to a gene; V was cut back by 4 bases and J by 0 bases. This clonotype has more than one count but fewer than ten.

The genes are TRBV5-1 and TRBJ1-5, with 11 bases aligning to TRBD1. The material sequenced was blood. This sequence was found in a young woman with Graves' hyperthyroidism. The CDR3 here is CASSPGTGGSNQPQHF. The CDR3 DNA sequence: TGCGCCAGCAGCCCAGGGACAGGGGGTAGCAATCAGCCCCAGCATTTT.